This T cell receptor (beta chain) was sequenced in a study of CD8+ T cells in alopecia areata. Overall study: Donors of skin were C3H/HeJ mice aged roughly 6-12 months with spontaneous alopecia, and recipients were approximately 7-11-week-old female C3H/HeJ mice.

This clone was recorded a few times. Its matching antigen is unknown. Gene names and germline match the mouse. Other DNA sequences from this sample encode an identical CDR3 as well. Isolated RNA was reverse transcribed into cDNA used as the sequencing template. The repertoire was sequenced with immunoSEQ multiplex PCR; TCRdb's copy has only in-frame clones and lacks some. The profile covers 290,000 or so clones, none occurring a single time. General study points: Mice showed TCR sharing more clearly than patients did, possibly owing to HLA. Clonality in lesional scalp, especially alopecia totalis/universalis, exceeded that of normal scalp.

Cells that came from pooled cutaneous lymph nodes were sorted using CD4, CD8alpha, NKG2D, NKG2ACE and other markers. The sample comprised CD4+ T cells sorted from a lymph node. The TCR was taken from a C3H/HeJ mouse with alopecia areata. The MHC haplotype of this mouse line is H2-k.

CDR3 DNA (partial): TGTGCCAGCAGTGATCCTGGGGTTAGCTCCTAT. Translating it yields CASSDPGVSSY. The whole CDR3 sequence reads CASSDPGVSSYEQYF. The gene calls are TRBV13-1 and TRBJ2-7, with D perhaps matching TRBD2 (6 bases). The read comes to an end 4 residues before the CDR3 does, leaving the germline J gene to fill in the end. Germline CDR1 is NSHNY and CDR2 is SYGAGN. The CDR3 runs to 15 residues. Between the trimmed V and J ends, which lost 1 base and 0 bases, there was a span of 11 bases.